This T cell receptor beta chain was found in a study of blood T cell repertoires in COVID-19. Study-level background: Researchers got acute and convalescent COVID-19 samples from the United States, Italy and Spain. In each case, the material was cDNA or gDNA derived from T cells, B-cell-depleted T cells, or PBMCs.

Only one count was recorded for this clone. Germline V lookup: CDR1 KGHSH, CDR2 LQKENI. Trimming left V 2 bases short and J 5 bases short, with 13 bases between. The CDR3 consists of 15 residues. In the original workflow: The authors estimated nucleated cell counts from reference gene primer amplification. Measured with immunoSEQ multiplex PCR; TCRdb has only the in-frame clones, and not every one. V and J calls plus clone size are reproduced from that table; the DNA served to infer D and trimming. The sample has 200,000 to 250,000 clones, over 80% seen once. V gene TRBV18 combines with J gene TRBJ2-1, with D perhaps matching TRBD1 (6 bases). The sequence was obtained from a man aged 30-40 years with COVID-19, enrolled during active disease. Material for sequencing was peripheral blood. DNA of the CDR3: TGTGCCAGCTCACCAAGGCAGGGGTCACACAATGAGCAGTTCTTC. It yields the protein CASSPRQGSHNEQFF.